These T cell receptor beta chains were read from a single sample in a study of blood T cell repertoires in COVID-19. Measured with immunoSEQ multiplex PCR; TCRdb has only the in-frame clones, and not every one. The table has about 300,000 clones, around 86% seen once. Sequencing was done on a sample of PBMCs or T cells enriched from blood (not recorded which). The source is a man between 60 and 75 years old who had recovered from COVID-19. CDR3s include the opening cysteine and the closing phenylalanine or tryptophan. D genes are given only for firm matches. The size of a clone is reported for some rows only, either as once, few or many, or as a class for expanded clones.

.,TRBV3-1/TRBV3-2,TRBJ2-7,.,CASSLKIRVSEQYF,TGTGCCAGCAGCCTCAAGATCAGGGTGAGCGAGCAGTACTTC
.,TRBV30,TRBJ1-3,.,CAWSSGFSGNTIYF,TGTGCCTGGAGTTCGGGGTTCTCTGGAAACACCATATATTTT
.,TRBV3-1/TRBV3-2,TRBJ2-3,.,CASSQGVAVTDTQYF,TGTGCCAGCAGCCAAGGCGTAGCGGTCACAGATACGCAGTATTTT
TRBD2,TRBV2,TRBJ2-3,once,CASRLTSGSADTQYF,TGTGCCAGCAGATTAACTAGCGGGAGCGCCGATACGCAGTATTTT
.,TRBV19,TRBJ1-2,.,CASSIAVSSNYGYTF,TGTGCCAGTAGTATAGCAGTCTCATCTAACTATGGCTACACCTTC
TRBD1,TRBV11-2,TRBJ1-1,.,CASSATGRRTEAFF,TGTGCCAGCAGCGCGACAGGGCGTAGGACTGAAGCTTTCTTT
TRBD1,TRBV6-2/TRBV6-3,TRBJ1-2,.,CASSYWGQNYGYTF,TGTGCCAGCAGTTACTGGGGACAGAACTATGGCTACACCTTC
.,TRBV9,TRBJ2-7,.,CASSPRDSYSYEQYF,TGTGCCAGCAGCCCTCGGGACTCCTATTCCTACGAGCAGTACTTC
.,TRBV3-1/TRBV3-2,TRBJ2-3,.,CASSQRGGGVTDTQYF,TGTGCCAGCAGCCAAAGGGGAGGGGGGGTCACAGATACGCAGTATTTT
.,TRBV19,TRBJ2-7,.,CASSIAVGTYEQYF,TGTGCCAGTAGTATTGCGGTAGGAACATACGAGCAGTACTTC
TRBD1,TRBV15,TRBJ1-5,.,CATSHGGQGYQPQHF,TGTGCCACCAGCCACGGGGGACAGGGGTACCAGCCCCAGCATTTT
TRBD2,TRBV24-1,TRBJ2-3,.,CATSDSAGATDTQYF,TGTGCCACCAGTGATTCAGCGGGAGCCACAGATACGCAGTATTTT
.,TRBV5-1,TRBJ2-7,.,CASNLGGSYEQYF,TGCGCCAGCAATCTAGGCGGGTCCTACGAGCAGTACTTC
TRBD1,TRBV4-1,TRBJ2-5,.,CASSLRTGGLGETQYF,TGCGCCAGCAGCCTCCGGACAGGGGGCTTGGGAGAGACCCAGTACTTC
.,TRBV7-9,TRBJ1-1,.,CASSLAQDTEAFF,TGTGCCAGCAGCTTAGCTCAGGACACTGAAGCTTTCTTT
TRBD2,TRBV2,TRBJ2-5,.,CASSLTSLETQYF,TGTGCCAGCAGTCTGACTAGCTTAGAGACCCAGTACTTC
TRBD1,TRBV9,TRBJ2-1,once,CASSERDSAPYNEQFF,TGTGCCAGCAGCGAGAGGGACAGCGCCCCATACAATGAGCAGTTCTTC
.,TRBV24-1,TRBJ2-1,.,CATSDLQGVSSYNEQFF,TGTGCCACCAGTGATTTGCAAGGGGTGAGCTCCTACAATGAGCAGTTCTTC
.,TRBV7-2,TRBJ2-7,.,CASSLVAGTSEQYF,TGTGCCAGCAGCTTAGTTGCAGGTACGTCCGAGCAGTACTTC
TRBD1,TRBV2,TRBJ1-5,.,CASSRTGGTGGQPQHF,TGTGCCAGCAGTCGAACAGGCGGGACAGGGGGTCAGCCCCAGCATTTT
TRBD2,TRBV6-6,TRBJ2-5,.,CASSRGTSVPQETQYF,TGTGCCAGCAGCCGGGGGACTAGCGTTCCTCAGGAGACCCAGTACTTC
.,TRBV7-8,TRBJ2-1,few,CASSLTDSYNEQFF,TGTGCCAGCAGCTTAACGGACAGCTACAATGAGCAGTTCTTC
.,TRBV5-5,TRBJ2-1,.,CASSLVQGHNEQFF,TGTGCCAGCAGCTTGGTGCAGGGCCACAATGAGCAGTTCTTC
.,TRBV6-2/TRBV6-3,TRBJ2-3,.,CASSWEGVTDTQYF,TGTGCCAGCAGTTGGGAAGGGGTCACAGATACGCAGTATTTT
.,TRBV19,TRBJ2-4,.,CASSPQAGRSIIQYF,TGTGCCAGTAGCCCCCAAGCGGGTCGGTCGATCATTCAGTACTTC
.,TRBV6-2/TRBV6-3,TRBJ1-5,.,CASSYSGGEKTQPQHF,TGTGCCAGCAGTTACTCGGGAGGGGAGAAAACTCAGCCCCAGCATTTT
.,TRBV28,TRBJ1-4,.,CASSLFLARQRTNEKLFF,TGTGCCAGCAGTTTATTTCTTGCCCGTCAGCGAACTAATGAAAAACTGTTTTTT
.,TRBV3-1/TRBV3-2,TRBJ2-7,few,CASSQRERSYSYEQYF,TGTGCCAGCAGCCAACGTGAGCGCTCCTACTCCTACGAGCAGTACTTC
.,TRBV5-5,TRBJ1-2,.,CASSLVGRVYTF,TGTGCCAGCAGCTTGGTAGGGAGAGTCTACACCTTC
.,TRBV28,TRBJ2-7,.,CASRTPTGITYEQYF,TGTGCCAGCAGGACCCCAACAGGGATCACCTACGAGCAGTACTTC
.,TRBV18,TRBJ2-1,.,CASSPTRSYNEQFF,TGTGCCAGCTCACCAACGCGGTCCTACAATGAGCAGTTCTTC
.,TRBV24-1,TRBJ2-1,.,CATSVSGDYNEQFF,TGTGCCACCAGTGTTTCCGGAGATTACAATGAGCAGTTCTTC
.,TRBV5-1,TRBJ2-5,.,CASSYPGASQETQYF,TGCGCCAGCAGCTACCCGGGAGCTAGCCAAGAGACCCAGTACTTC
.,TRBV7-3,TRBJ2-1,.,CASRGRNNEQFF,TGTGCCAGCCGGGGGAGGAACAATGAGCAGTTCTTC
TRBD1,TRBV6-4,TRBJ2-2,.,CAGTGQLNTGELFF,TGTGCGGGAACGGGACAGCTGAACACCGGGGAGCTGTTTTTT
.,TRBV5-5,TRBJ1-2,.,CASSLVDLRPAPGDYGYTF,TGTGCCAGCAGCTTGGTCGATCTTAGGCCCGCGCCGGGGGACTATGGCTACACCTTC
TRBD2,TRBV14,TRBJ2-7,.,CASSQLGLADTYEQYF,TGTGCCAGCAGCCAATTGGGGCTAGCGGATACCTACGAGCAGTACTTC
TRBD2,TRBV3-1/TRBV3-2,TRBJ2-3,.,CASSLAGAGTDTQYF,TGTGCCAGCAGTCTAGCGGGGGCCGGCACAGATACGCAGTATTTT
.,TRBV11-2,TRBJ2-2,few,CASSFGGTNTGELFF,TGTGCCAGCAGCTTCGGCGGGACCAACACCGGGGAGCTGTTTTTT
.,TRBV29-1,TRBJ1-5,.,CSVARASDQPQHF,TGCAGCGTTGCGAGGGCGAGCGATCAGCCCCAGCATTTT
TRBD1,TRBV11-2,TRBJ2-1,.,CASRYTGTGIYEQFF,TGTGCCAGCAGATATACCGGGACAGGGATATATGAGCAGTTCTTC
.,TRBV5-1,TRBJ1-3,.,CASSSSTGASGNTIYF,TGCGCCAGCAGCTCATCGACAGGAGCCTCTGGAAACACCATATATTTT
.,TRBV7-9,TRBJ1-4,.,CASSLTPGPNEKLFF,TGTGCCAGCAGCTTAACCCCAGGGCCCAATGAAAAACTGTTTTTT
TRBD2,TRBV28,TRBJ2-7,.,CASSMRRGGVEQYF,TGTGCCAGCAGTATGAGACGGGGGGGCGTGGAGCAGTACTTC
.,TRBV14,TRBJ1-1,.,CASSRLAQTEAFF,TGTGCCAGCAGCCGGTTAGCGCAAACTGAAGCTTTCTTT
TRBD1,TRBV11-2,TRBJ1-3,once,CASSSRGTGDGNTIYF,TGTGCCAGCAGCTCCAGAGGGACAGGGGACGGAAACACCATATATTTT
.,TRBV7-9,TRBJ2-5,.,CASSLGRSRETQYF,TGTGCCAGCAGCTTAGGAAGGTCTAGGGAGACCCAGTACTTC
.,TRBV18,TRBJ2-5,few,CASSPGIGVYETQYF,TGTGCCAGCTCACCGGGGATAGGGGTGTATGAGACCCAGTACTTC
.,TRBV6-5,TRBJ1-1,.,CASLGGVMNTEAFF,TGTGCCAGCCTCGGCGGGGTCATGAACACTGAAGCTTTCTTT
.,TRBV29-1,TRBJ1-3,.,CSVEATAGNTIYF,TGCAGCGTTGAGGCGACAGCTGGAAACACCATATATTTT
TRBD2,TRBV4-1,TRBJ2-7,.,CASSHPPASGRSSYEQYF,TGCGCCAGCAGCCACCCCCCGGCATCCGGGAGGTCCTCCTACGAGCAGTACTTC
TRBD2,TRBV7-3,TRBJ2-7,once,CASSLKAGGSYEQYF,TGTGCCAGCAGCTTAAAAGCGGGAGGCTCCTACGAGCAGTACTTC
.,TRBV5-5,TRBJ2-1,.,CASSFQGSSYNEQFF,TGTGCCAGCAGCTTTCAGGGGAGTTCCTACAATGAGCAGTTCTTC